This entry is about one T cell receptor beta chain. This entry comes from a study of sequential checkpoint blockade in melanoma. Study background: First-line arms were nivolumab then ipilimumab, or the reverse, randomized 1:1. Both treatment sequences were followed by maintenance nivolumab.

Clones were read by immunoSEQ multiplex PCR, and TCRdb kept only the in-frame ones, dropping some. Among just over 9,000 clones listed, roughly 77% were seen once. Germline V CDR1 and CDR2: MDHEN, SYDVKM. CDR3 size: 17 residues. Trimming at V came to 1 base and at J to 4 bases, leaving 7 bases not matched to a gene. Treatment indicated: randomized to nivolumab then ipilimumab (arm A) or the reverse (arm B). None of the patients previously received DNA-damaging chemotherapy. From thawed PBMCs, live CD3+CD8+ cells negative for CD19 and CD56 were sorted. The TCR was taken from a human donor with melanoma. Sequencing was performed on CD8+ T cells sorted from blood (inferred from file names), taken from a patient given nivolumab and ipilimumab in sequence. The chain employs TRBV28 and TRBJ2-3; 11 bases fit TRBD2. CDR3 protein: CASSLSASGGTSDTQYF. The CDR3 nucleotides are TGTGCCAGCAGTTTATCGGCTAGCGGGGGGACATCAGATACGCAGTATTTT.